This T cell receptor (beta chain) stems from a study of naive CD8 T cells in extremely preterm neonates. The CDR3 consists of 12 residues. Trimming left V 0 bases short and J 6 bases short, with 0 bases between. The V gene's germline CDR1 is MNHEY and CDR2 SVGAGI. This clone has only a few counts. Its cognate antigen is unknown. Profiling relied on immunoSEQ multiplex PCR, and the TCRdb table lists in-frame clones only, not all of them. The table records tens of thousands of clones, around 89% of them present only once. Samples were taken at extremely preterm deliveries at about 22-27 weeks of gestation. Each sample had roughly 19,000–110,000 sorted naive CD8+ T cells. Whole-study results and caveats: Preterm CDR3s were shorter than older groups', with fewer N additions and less trimming.

Sequenced input: naive CD8+ T cells from cord blood. This sequence originates from a boy who was born preterm. The rearrangement links TRBV6-5 to TRBJ1-6; D unclear. CDR3 region: CASSYSNSPLHF. The CDR3 nucleotides read TGTGCCAGCAGTTACTCTAATTCACCCCTCCACTTT.